A selection of T cell receptor beta chains follows, all from one sample in a study of PD-L1 blockade in urothelial cancer. Some clones are missing from TCRdb's copy, which holds only in-frame ones; the method was immunoSEQ multiplex PCR. The table includes approximately 48,000 clones, about four fifths detected once. Sequencing was performed on PBMCs, taken around atezolizumab (anti-PD-L1) treatment. The source of these receptors is an older man with urothelial cancer. Each CDR3 is given with its conserved first and last residue. Fields, in order: CDR3 protein, V gene.

CASSYGGSTEQPQHF,TRBV6-6
CASSSLAGGNYEQYF,TRBV11-2
CSARSSGEQFF,TRBV20-1
CASSETGQGKISGELFF,TRBV6-1
CAISVEAGVGNEQFF,TRBV10-3
CAWSDRGGEAFF,TRBV30
CASSPETGVAGELFF,TRBV5-1
CASSPRKAGGRQPQHF,TRBV28
CASSGGIRQPQHF,TRBV2
CASSPGTNYYEQYF,TRBV18
CASSDPGTSDYEQYF,TRBV5-1
CASSPRLAGTQETQYF,TRBV11-2
CASSRMEGNNYGYTF,TRBV5-1
CAWRTGSGGNTIYF,TRBV30
CASSIDLATNEKLFF,TRBV19
CASNPGTVLYEQYF,TRBV6-6
CASSLGTSGSLYEQFF,TRBV5-1
CAWSPPPPGLAGAHEQFF,TRBV30
CASSRGLASEQYF,TRBV19
CASSSGLATLWGYEQYF,TRBV5-6
CASSGDGTRGYTGELFF,TRBV10-1
CASSLTSGSSYNEQFF,TRBV27
CAWGAYYEQYF,TRBV30
CASSSLTGSTDTQYF,TRBV5-1
CATSRAGTSINEQFF,TRBV15
CASSLFSRDEKLFF,TRBV7-8
CASSPPGQINIYSNQPQHF,TRBV28
CASSPPSEGNEKLFF,TRBV18
CASSPTPGQANWLPQETQYF,TRBV28
CASSKGQSDVTGELFF,TRBV19
CASSHRTGHTEAFF,TRBV14
CASSPGTQGGEQYF,TRBV18
CATRLAPNTGELFF,TRBV19
CASSYSGTGNQQYF,TRBV6-6
CASGLVGEGTEAFF,TRBV12-5
CASSAAPQFEAFF,TRBV5-1
CASSRDSSYEQYF,TRBV7-9
CASSQGFTGQVDEKLFF,TRBV28
CASSWQANTEAFF,TRBV5-1
CASSEASGRGETQYF,TRBV2
CSAREKPDF,TRBV20-1
CASSLTGLAGAKTQYF,TRBV5-6
CASSGPGTSYEQYF,TRBV5-5
CASSAEGQTNEKLFF,TRBV9
CASLRSTIAFF,TRBV2
CASSLDFNTEAFF,TRBV5-4
CASSSQGAGEQFF,TRBV7-8
CASSLAGQGGNYGYTF,TRBV6-6
CASRSRGTVDGVIQYF,TRBV19
CATLGGARRTEAFF,TRBV6-1
CSAGTSTDTQYF,TRBV29-1